This paragraph reports one TCR beta chain. This specimen belongs to a study of control samples from healthy donors and cancer patients. The CDR3 spans 12 residues. Germline lookup yields CDR1 SEHNR and CDR2 FQNEAQ (reference sequence). V lost 1 base to trimming and J lost 6 bases, with 6 bases between them. Sequencing was performed with immunoSEQ multiplex PCR; in TCRdb, only in-frame clones are kept and a portion is missing. The sample shows about 30,000 clones, around 80% of them seen only once. Sequencing was carried out using PBMCs. The chain couples TRBV7-9 to TRBJ1-1, with D unclear. This receptor was taken from a man in his fifties or sixties with head and neck cancer. CDR3 sequence reads: CASSLGGAEAFF. In DNA form, the CDR3 reads TGTGCCAGCAGCTTAGGCGGCGCTGAAGCTTTCTTT.